What follows is one TCR beta chain and its context. This record belongs to a study of blood T cell repertoires in COVID-19. Clones were sequenced by immunoSEQ multiplex PCR, and TCRdb holds only the in-frame ones, with some missing. The sample lists about 320,000 clones, 85% occurring once. The sample was PBMCs or T cells enriched from blood (not recorded which). This TCR was sampled from a young woman who had been exposed to COVID-19.

The CDR3 bases are TGTGCCAGCAATGTGAACAGGAACACTGAAGCTTTCTTT. It encodes CASNVNRNTEAFF. V and J are TRBV2 and TRBJ1-1, with D unresolved. This CDR3 is 13 amino acids long. Between the trimmed V and J ends, which lost 7 bases and 1 base, there was a span of 10 bases. Germline V CDR1 and CDR2: SNHLY, FYNNEI.